These 22 T cell receptor beta chains originate from one sample sequenced in a study of blood T cell repertoires in COVID-19. This table comes from immunoSEQ multiplex PCR, and its TCRdb copy is limited to in-frame clones, with some not included. The table shows approximately 350,000 clones, with 70% to 90% occurring only once. What was sequenced was peripheral blood. These receptors were collected from a woman in her sixties with COVID-19, enrolled during active disease.

V usage is TRBV10-3 and J usage is TRBJ1-2, with D maybe TRBD1 (6 bases). The germline V and J ends were trimmed by 10 bases and 3 bases, with 15 bases remaining between them. The germline gives CDR1 ENHRY, CDR2 SYGVKD. The CDR3 is 13 residues long. CDR3 DNA: TGTGCCAGTAAAGAACAGGGAGACTATGGCTACACCTTC. Amino acids: CASKEQGDYGYTF.

The V gene is TRBV9, the J gene TRBJ1-1; D unresolved. The CDR3 has 15 residues. Trimming took off 4 bases at V and 0 bases at J, with 13 bases between the two ends. Germline V gives CDR1 SGDLS, CDR2 YYNGEE. The CDR3 region has the DNA TGTGCCAGCAGCCCCCGAACAGCCATGAACACTGAAGCTTTCTTT. As protein: CASSPRTAMNTEAFF.

DNA of the CDR3: TGCGCCAGCACCATGCCCGGGGGGTACCAAGAGACCCAGTACTTC. This encodes CASTMPGGYQETQYF. This chain uses TRBV5-1 with TRBJ2-5, with 7 bases aligning to TRBD2. The germline CDR1 and CDR2 sequences are SGHRS and YFSETQ. The J segment lost 0 bases and the V segment lost 6 bases, leaving 8 bases of the junction unmatched. The CDR3 has 15 residues.

The genes are TRBV7-2 and TRBJ2-7, with unresolved D. Looked up from germline, CDR1 is SGHTA and CDR2 is FQGNSA. The CDR3 is 15 residues long. V lost 3 bases to trimming and J lost 3 bases, with 15 bases between them. CDR3 protein: CASSLGRIPYYEQYF. CDR3 coding DNA: TGTGCCAGCAGCTTGGGCAGAATCCCCTACTACGAGCAGTACTTC.

The chain couples TRBV4-1 to TRBJ2-1; 7 nucleotides agree with TRBD1. Trimming cost V 4 bases and J 1 base; bases outside gene matches: 7. There are 16 residues in the CDR3. Germline CDR1 MGHRA, CDR2 YSYEKL. The CDR3 sequence is CASSRTGTESYNEQFF. The CDR3 coding sequence is TGCGCCAGCAGCCGAACAGGGACAGAATCCTACAATGAGCAGTTCTTC.

This chain joins TRBV5-4 and TRBJ1-1, with D possibly matching TRBD1 (6 bases). The CDR3 is made up of 14 amino acids. Germline CDR1 is SGHNT and CDR2 is YYREEE (reference sequence). Trimming stripped 4 bases from V and 0 bases from J, with 10 bases between. The CDR3 bases are TGTGCCAGCAGCCAGGGACAATTGAACACTGAAGCTTTCTTT. Its translation is CASSQGQLNTEAFF.

The V gene is TRBV3-1 (or the pseudogene TRBV3-2), the J gene TRBJ2-1; 15 nucleotides align to TRBD2. V lost 2 bases, J lost 4 bases, and 12 bases stayed unmatched. The CDR3 runs to 20 residues. Germline V gives CDR1 LGHDT, CDR2 YNNKEL (reference sequence). The CDR3 nucleotides read TGTGCCAGCAGCCAACAAGCGTCTGGGACTAGCGGGGGGTATTACAATGAGCAGTTCTTC. Amino acid sequence: CASSQQASGTSGGYYNEQFF.

V is TRBV6-5 and J is TRBJ2-1, with 10 bases lining up with TRBD2. With 2 bases clipped from V and 8 bases from J, the junction kept 6 bases outside the gene matches. This CDR3 spans 15 amino acids. In germline, CDR1 is MNHEY, CDR2 SVGAGI. CDR3 sequence (DNA): TGTGCCAGCAGTTACGCAGCGGGGGGGCTGGATGAGCAGTTCTTC. Amino acids: CASSYAAGGLDEQFF.

The genes are TRBV5-1 and TRBJ2-7, with 9 bases aligning to TRBD1. The CDR3 contains 16 residues. In germline, CDR1 is SGHRS, CDR2 YFSETQ. Losses at the gene ends were 4 bases for V and 9 bases for J; bases not matched to a gene: 17. The CDR3 reads CASSRDRDRDSPWQYF. The CDR3 bases are TGCGCCAGCAGCAGGGACCGGGACAGGGACTCTCCGTGGCAGTACTTC.

This chain uses TRBV18 with TRBJ2-1; no firm D call. V lost 3 bases, J lost 0 bases, and 9 bases lay in between. Germline V gives CDR1 KGHSH, CDR2 LQKENI. The CDR3 is 15 amino acids. The CDR3 region is CASSPRQASYNEQFF. The CDR3 DNA reads as TGTGCCAGCTCACCTAGGCAGGCCTCCTACAATGAGCAGTTCTTC. The variable domain in full, completed from reference TRBV18 and TRBJ2-1, reads NAGVMQNPRHLVRRRGQEARLRCSPMKGHSHVYWYRQLPEEGLKFMVYLQKENIIDESGMPKERFSAEFPKEGPSILRIQQVVRGDSAAYFCASSPRQASYNEQFFGPGTRLTVL.

V usage is TRBV3-1 (or the pseudogene TRBV3-2) and J usage is TRBJ2-7; TRBD2 matches 11 bases. J was trimmed by 1 base and V by 4 bases; bases with no gene match: 3. There are 15 residues in the CDR3. Germline V CDR1 and CDR2: LGHDT, YNNKEL (reference sequence). The DNA for the CDR3 is TGTGCCAGCAGCCCCGCTAGCGGGGGGTCCTACGAGCAGTACTTC. Protein sequence: CASSPASGGSYEQYF.

Here the CDR3 reads CASSPEGRGTYTQYF. CDR3 in DNA: TGTGCCAGCTCACCCGAGGGCAGGGGCACTTATACGCAGTATTTT. The rearrangement joins TRBV13 to TRBJ2-3; weak D call: TRBD1 (6 bases). The CDR3 length is 15 residues. V lost 8 bases, J lost 7 bases, and 22 bases lay in between. Germline V gene sequence: CDR1 PRHDT, CDR2 FYEKMQ (reference sequence).

The V call is TRBV7-2, the J call TRBJ2-7, with 12 bases lining up with TRBD2. Germline CDR1 reads SGHTA; CDR2 reads FQGNSA. V was clipped by 3 bases and J by 7 bases; unmatched bases: 13. There are 17 residues in the CDR3. For the CDR3, the DNA is TGTGCCAGCAGCTTCCTCTCCCTCCTAGCGGGGGGGAAGGAGCAGTACTTC. This encodes CASSFLSLLAGGKEQYF.

This clone was picked up one time. V is TRBV6-4 and J is TRBJ2-3; D is possibly TRBD1 (6 bases). The germline CDR1 and CDR2 sequences are MRHNA and SNTAGT. V shed 3 bases and J shed 3 bases, with 16 bases lying between them. This CDR3 comprises 16 residues. CDR3 in amino acids: CASSEEVLGATDTQYF. CDR3 in DNA: TGTGCCAGCAGTGAAGAAGTGCTGGGGGCTACAGATACGCAGTATTTT.

The J gene is TRBJ2-1, the V gene TRBV5-4; D possibly corresponds to TRBD2 (6 bases). Germline values: CDR1 SGHNT, CDR2 YYREEE (reference sequence). Trimming cost V 0 bases and J 7 bases, with 8 bases left between them. The CDR3 sequence is 13 residues long. The CDR3 protein is CASSLDAGNEQFF. Here the CDR3 DNA reads TGTGCCAGCAGCTTGGACGCGGGGAATGAGCAGTTCTTC.

Here the CDR3 reads CASSLSNGGGTEAFF. DNA of the CDR3: TGCGCCAGCAGCTTAAGTAACGGGGGTGGCACTGAAGCTTTCTTT. V and J are TRBV5-1 and TRBJ1-1, with TRBD1 as a possible D gene (5 bases). V was trimmed by 2 bases and J by 4 bases, leaving 15 bases between them. CDR1 and CDR2 (germline): SGHRS, YFSETQ. There are 15 residues in the CDR3.

Only one count was recorded for this clone. The chain's CDR3 is CAWTLHRTGGYTF. In DNA, the CDR3 is TGTGCCTGGACTCTCCACCGGACGGGGGGCTACACCTTC. The genes are TRBV30 and TRBJ1-2, with no clear D. V lost 4 bases to trimming and J lost 8 bases, with 17 bases between them. The CDR3 covers 13 residues. CDR1 is GTSNPN, CDR2 SVGIG, per germline (reference sequence).

The J gene is TRBJ2-7, the V gene TRBV2, with TRBD2 matching over 15 bases. Losses at the gene ends were 0 bases for V and 4 bases for J; bases not matched to a gene: 7. Germline V CDR1 and CDR2: SNHLY, FYNNEI. The CDR3 totals 18 residues. The chain's CDR3 is CASSEARGLAGGSYEQYF. The CDR3 DNA reads TGTGCCAGCAGTGAAGCGCGAGGACTAGCGGGGGGGAGTTACGAGCAGTACTTC.

The rearrangement links TRBV18 to TRBJ1-4; the D gene is possibly TRBD1 (5 bases). With 2 bases removed from V and 6 bases from J, the gap between germline ends came to 16 bases. This CDR3 comprises 16 residues. Germline CDR1 is KGHSH and CDR2 is LQKENI. This CDR3 reads CASSPSSVRVYEKLFF. In nucleotides, the CDR3 is TGTGCCAGCTCACCAAGCTCGGTCAGGGTATATGAAAAACTGTTTTTT.

This sequence joins TRBV19 and TRBJ2-1, with D perhaps TRBD2 (5 bases). The CDR3 has 16 amino acids. Trimming removed 5 bases from V and 3 bases from J, with 17 bases in between. Germline V gives CDR1 LNHDA, CDR2 SQIVND (reference sequence). The CDR3 spells CASSPDWGARYNEQFF. DNA for the CDR3: TGTGCCAGTAGTCCCGACTGGGGAGCCCGCTACAATGAGCAGTTCTTC.

V usage is TRBV4-1 and J usage is TRBJ2-7; TRBD2 aligns across 7 bases. This CDR3 is 15 amino acids long. The ends lost 0 bases at V and 3 bases at J; junction bases unmatched: 5. Germline lookup yields CDR1 MGHRA and CDR2 YSYEKL. Here the CDR3 DNA reads TGCGCCAGCAGCCAAGAACAGACGGGGGGCTACGAGCAGTACTTC. It yields the protein CASSQEQTGGYEQYF.

V gene TRBV5-1 combines with J gene TRBJ2-7, with 9 bases identical to TRBD1. In germline, CDR1 is SGHRS, CDR2 YFSETQ. The CDR3 runs to 14 residues. Trimming took 3 bases from V and 6 from J; bases not matched to a gene: 7. DNA of the CDR3: TGCGCCAGCAGCTCCCCCGGGACAGGGATCGAGCAGTACTTC. Residues: CASSSPGTGIEQYF. Based on the CDR3 plus reference TRBV5-1 and TRBJ2-7, the full variable domain is KAGVTQTPRYLIKTRGQQVTLSCSPISGHRSVSWYQQTPGQGLQFLFEYFSETQRNKGNFPGRFSGRQFSNSRSEMNVSTLELGDSALYLCASSSPGTGIEQYFGPGTRLTVT.